These 32 T cell receptor beta chains were sequenced from one sample in a study of shared clonotypes between healthy human individuals. Produced via immunoSEQ multiplex PCR; TCRdb's table is partial and in-frame only. This table has around 700,000 clones, 55% to 75% appearing once. The sample taken for sequencing was memory CD4+ T cells sorted from blood. Subset of the sample: CD45RA-negative fraction. The receptors derive from a woman in her twenties or thirties in good health.

This clone turned up a few times. The CDR3, as DNA: TGCGCCTCCGGGGTTGGGCAGGGTCGGACCGGGGAGCTGTTTTTT. Protein product: CASGVGQGRTGELFF. The chain uses TRBV5-1 and TRBJ2-2; perhaps D is TRBD1 or TRBD2 (5 bases each). Trimming took off 10 bases at V and 5 bases at J, with 21 bases between the two ends. The CDR3 extends over 15 amino acids. CDR1 and CDR2 from the germline V gene are SGHRS and YFSETQ.

The chain employs TRBV7-8 and TRBJ2-7, with TRBD1 matching 10 bases. The germline CDR1 and CDR2 sequences are SGHVS and FQNEAQ. V lost 1 base, J lost 4 bases, and 4 bases stayed unmatched. This CDR3 is built from 15 residues. The CDR3 DNA reads TGTGCCAGCAGCTTAGTCGGGACAGGGGTTTACGAGCAGTACTTC. Protein sequence: CASSLVGTGVYEQYF.

Of note for this clone: No DNA is shown, since the ends of the CDR3 on it are uncertain; the CDR3 is the one TCRdb lists. This CDR3 is CSVGQGAREKLLF. The chain has TRBV29-1 and TRBJ1-4; the D call TRBD1 from the table was never checked on the DNA. The CDR3 sequence runs 13 residues, both termini included. CDR1 SQVTM and CDR2 ANQGSEA come from the germline V gene.

V and J are TRBV18 and TRBJ1-5; TRBD1 matches at 10 bases. Trimming cost V 4 bases and J 0 bases; bases outside gene matches: 3. The CDR3 sequence is 16 residues long. CDR1 KGHSH and CDR2 LQKENI come from the germline V gene. CDR3 region: CASSLGTGDSNQPQHF. For the CDR3, the DNA is TGTGCCAGCTCACTCGGGACAGGGGATAGCAATCAGCCCCAGCATTTT.

The chain combines TRBV5-1 with TRBJ1-2, with 11 bases that match TRBD1. CDR1 SGHRS and CDR2 YFSETQ come from the germline V gene. V lost 7 bases, J lost 4 bases, and 6 bases stayed unmatched. The CDR3 has 14 residues. CDR3 region: CASHRTGGSYGYTF. The CDR3 coding sequence is TGCGCCAGCCACAGGACAGGGGGCAGCTATGGCTACACCTTC.

The chain combines TRBV18 with TRBJ2-5; D possibly matches TRBD1 or TRBD2 (5 bases each). Germline V gives CDR1 KGHSH, CDR2 LQKENI. Trimming took off 1 base at V and 2 bases at J, with 14 bases between the two ends. This CDR3 comprises 16 residues. Here the CDR3 DNA reads TGTGCCAGCTCACCACAGTCCTTCGGGGCTCAAGAGACCCAGTACTTC. Its translation: CASSPQSFGAQETQYF.

The chain uses TRBV19 and TRBJ1-4; 7 nucleotides match TRBD1. This CDR3 has 14 amino acids. V lost 3 bases and J lost 8; bases outside the gene matches: 6. CDR1 LNHDA and CDR2 SQIVND come from the germline V gene (reference sequence). CDR3 protein: CASSIEGAPEKLFF. For the CDR3, the DNA is TGTGCCAGTAGTATCGAGGGGGCGCCCGAAAAACTGTTTTTT.

This clone appeared a few times. The rearrangement links TRBV18 to TRBJ2-7, with D tentatively TRBD1 or TRBD2 (5 bases each). The CDR3 has 14 residues. In germline, CDR1 is KGHSH, CDR2 LQKENI. Trimming removed 7 bases from V and 3 bases from J, with 16 bases in between. CDR3 region: CASLRSLGDYEQYF. CDR3 coding DNA: TGTGCCAGCTTACGGTCGTTGGGGGACTACGAGCAGTACTTC.

V gene TRBV4-1 combines with J gene TRBJ2-5; TRBD1 agrees at 9 bases. The CDR3 consists of 15 residues. Germline V gene data show CDR1 as MGHRA and CDR2 as YSYEKL. The J segment lost 4 bases and the V segment lost 2 bases, leaving 5 bases of the junction unmatched. This CDR3 is CASSQSGTGSETQYF. The CDR3 DNA follows: TGCGCCAGCAGCCAATCTGGGACAGGGTCAGAGACCCAGTACTTC.

The V gene is TRBV7-6, the J gene TRBJ2-5; 7 bases map to TRBD2. The CDR3 is made up of 13 amino acids. V lost 6 bases and J lost 2; bases outside the gene matches: 3. CDR1 is SGHVS, CDR2 FNYEAQ, per germline. Here the CDR3 DNA reads TGTGCCAGCAGGCCGGGGGGACAAGAGACCCAGTACTTC. Translating gives CASRPGGQETQYF. Based on the CDR3 plus reference TRBV7-6 and TRBJ2-5, the full variable domain is GAGVSQSPRYKVTKRGQDVALRCDPISGHVSLYWYRQALGQGPEFLTYFNYEAQQDKSGLPNDRFSAERPEGSISTLTIQRTEQRDSAMYRCASRPGGQETQYFGPGTRLLVL.

The chain has TRBV6-6 and TRBJ2-7; a possible D gene is TRBD1 (5 bases). Trimming removed 2 bases at V and 1 base at J, with 9 bases between. The CDR3 extends over 14 amino acids. From germline, CDR1 is MNHNY and CDR2 SVGAGI (reference sequence). DNA of the CDR3: TGTGCCAGCAGTTACCAAGGGGATTCCTACGAGCAGTACTTC. Encoded protein: CASSYQGDSYEQYF.

The V gene is TRBV7-9, the J gene TRBJ1-1; unclear D gene. The germline V and J ends were trimmed by 5 bases and 3 bases, with 10 bases remaining between them. CDR3 length: 13 amino acids. Germline lookup yields CDR1 SEHNR and CDR2 FQNEAQ (reference sequence). The DNA for the CDR3 is TGTGCCAGCAGCGTTGGGCCCGACACTGAAGCTTTCTTT. Translation: CASSVGPDTEAFF.

This clone was seen more than once but under ten times. The chain carries TRBV5-4 and TRBJ2-7; D is tentatively TRBD1 or TRBD2 (5 bases each). V lost 3 bases and J 3 bases, leaving 13 bases between the germline ends. This CDR3 contains 14 residues. CDR1 and CDR2 (germline): SGHNT, YYREEE (reference sequence). CDR3 sequence (DNA): TGTGCCAGCAGCTCGGGACCAACACACTACGAGCAGTACTTC. Translated, it gives CASSSGPTHYEQYF.

The V call is TRBV4-2, the J call TRBJ2-5; 14 bases fit TRBD2. This CDR3 comprises 18 residues. Germline CDR1 LGHNA, CDR2 YNFKEQ. J was trimmed by 5 bases and V by 4 bases; bases with no gene match: 12. CDR3 nucleotides: TGTGCCAGCAGCCCAATGACTAGCGGGAGGGCGGGTGGTGAGACCCAGTACTTC. Translation: CASSPMTSGRAGGETQYF.

The sample holds many counts of this clone. V is TRBV12-5 and J is TRBJ1-2; D ambiguous. This CDR3 contains 12 residues. Germline V gene sequence: CDR1 LGHNT, CDR2 FRNRAP. Trimming left V 5 bases short and J 8 bases short, with 12 bases between. CDR3: CASGTLLGGYTF. The CDR3, as DNA: TGTGCTAGTGGTACCCTCTTGGGGGGCTACACCTTC.

A word on this clone: The same CDR3 can be traced to other DNA sequences in this sample. CDR3 loop: CSARSDNEQFF. CDR3 bases: TGCAGTGCTAGAAGTGACAATGAGCAGTTCTTC. The chain carries TRBV20-1 and TRBJ2-1; unclear D gene. Germline lookup yields CDR1 DFQATT and CDR2 SNEGSKA (reference sequence). This CDR3 spans 11 amino acids. Between the trimmed V and J ends, which lost 2 bases and 5 bases, there was a span of 4 bases.

Written as DNA, the CDR3 is TGTGCCAGCGACCTAGGCTCGGGGTACAATGAGCAGTTCTTC. Protein product: CASDLGSGYNEQFF. The chain couples TRBV7-9 to TRBJ2-1; maybe TRBD2 (5 bases). Germline assignment: CDR1 SEHNR and CDR2 FQNEAQ (reference sequence). The CDR3 loop spans 14 amino acids. V was shortened by 8 bases and J by 4 bases, with 15 bases between the two germline ends.

The CDR3 protein is CASSRGTSDRYEQYF. The CDR3 nucleotides are TGCGCCAGCAGCCGAGGGACTAGCGACCGGTACGAGCAGTACTTC. The chain has TRBV5-1 and TRBJ2-7, with 10 bases that match TRBD2. The germline V gene encodes CDR1 SGHRS and CDR2 YFSETQ. There are 15 residues in the CDR3. The V and J ends lost 4 bases and 4 bases, in that order; junction bases with no gene match: 8.

This rearrangement joins TRBV28 to TRBJ2-7; the D gene is possibly TRBD1 (5 bases). The CDR3 has 11 residues. Looked up from germline, CDR1 is MDHEN and CDR2 is SYDVKM. Trimming took 8 bases from V and 4 from J, leaving 9 bases between them. The CDR3 loop reads CASGHRYEQYF. In DNA, the CDR3 is TGTGCCAGCGGCCACAGGTACGAGCAGTACTTC.

The genes are TRBV2 and TRBJ2-1, with D unclear. The CDR3 is 13 residues long. Germline V gene lookup returns CDR1 SNHLY and CDR2 FYNNEI. The germline V and J ends were trimmed by 3 bases and 10 bases, with 13 bases remaining between them. The CDR3 DNA reads TGTGCCAGCAGTGATGTAGGCTGGCACGAGCAGTTCTTC. It specifies CASSDVGWHEQFF. Drawing the rest from reference TRBV2 and TRBJ2-1, the complete variable domain is EPEVTQTPSHQVTQMGQEVILRCVPISNHLYFYWYRQILGQKVEFLVSFYNNEISEKSEIFDDQFSVERPDGSNFTLKIRSTKLEDSAMYFCASSDVGWHEQFFGPGTRLTVL.

CDR3 region: CASSRATDRQETQYF. The CDR3 DNA reads as TGCGCCAGCAGCAGGGCGACAGACCGACAAGAGACCCAGTACTTC. The rearrangement links TRBV5-1 to TRBJ2-5; maybe TRBD1 (5 bases). The CDR3 is made up of 15 amino acids. Trimming removed 4 bases at V and 2 bases at J, with 15 bases between. Germline assignment: CDR1 SGHRS and CDR2 YFSETQ.

The chain couples TRBV21-1 to TRBJ1-5. TRBV21-1 represents a pseudogene. The length of the CDR3 is 15 residues. CDR3 residues: CASSNRSLSNQPQHF. CDR3 nucleotides: TGTGCCAGCAGCAACCGGTCCCTTAGCAATCAGCCCCAGCATTTT.

The rearrangement links TRBV30 to TRBJ2-7; D is unclear. The CDR3 has 12 amino acids. Germline CDR1 and CDR2: GTSNPN and SVGIG (reference sequence). V dropped 4 bases and J dropped 3 bases, with 10 bases sitting between them. CDR3 bases: TGTGCCTGGACGTCGTCGATCTACGAGCAGTACTTC. Its protein is CAWTSSIYEQYF.

This clone has just one count. The chain combines TRBV5-1 with TRBJ2-5, with 7 bases identical to TRBD1. From germline, CDR1 is SGHRS and CDR2 YFSETQ. With V trimmed by 2 bases and J by 5 bases, 6 bases remained unmatched. The CDR3 contains 14 residues. The CDR3 nucleotides are TGCGCCAGCAGCTTCCAGGGGGACCTGGAGACCCAGTACTTC. This gives the protein CASSFQGDLETQYF.

Concerning this clone: The same CDR3 can be traced to other DNA sequences in this sample. This chain links TRBV27 with TRBJ2-1, with D perhaps matching TRBD2 (6 bases). The CDR3 loop spans 14 amino acids. The germline V gene has CDR1 MNHEY and CDR2 SMNVEV (reference sequence). V dropped 2 bases and J dropped 5 bases, with 10 bases sitting between them. The CDR3 DNA reads TGTGCCAGCAGTTTACGGGAGAGGGACAATGAGCAGTTCTTC. This codes for CASSLRERDNEQFF.

The CDR3 nucleotides are TGTGCCAGCAGCTTGGTTGCAGGGGCGGGAGATACGCAGTATTTT. Encoded protein: CASSLVAGAGDTQYF. The chain couples TRBV11-2 to TRBJ2-3, with D maybe TRBD1 (6 bases). Germline CDR1 is SGHAT and CDR2 is FQNNGV. The CDR3 sequence is 15 residues long. The V end lost 3 bases, the J end lost 5 bases, and 15 bases lay between the germline ends.

The chain joins TRBV7-9 to TRBJ2-1; D may be TRBD2 (5 bases). The CDR3 has 11 amino acids. V lost 3 bases, J lost 9 bases, and 6 bases lay in between. Germline V gives CDR1 SEHNR, CDR2 FQNEAQ (reference sequence). CDR3 sequence reads: CASSFEGEQFF. CDR3 coding DNA: TGTGCCAGCAGCTTCGAGGGTGAGCAGTTCTTC.

Concerning this clone: Distinct nucleotide sequences in the sample also encode this CDR3. The V and J genes are TRBV5-1 and TRBJ1-1; D gene unclear. The CDR3 spans 14 residues. The germline V and J ends were trimmed by 0 bases and 1 base, with 7 bases remaining between them. Germline CDR1 and CDR2: SGHRS and YFSETQ. Written as DNA, the CDR3 is TGCGCCAGCAGCTTGGGGCACGAGAACACTGAAGCTTTCTTT. Translating gives CASSLGHENTEAFF.

This clone has just one count. V usage is TRBV7-8 and J usage is TRBJ2-3; TRBD2 might be the D (6 bases). Trimming removed 1 base at V and 2 bases at J, with 10 bases between. Germline V gene sequence: CDR1 SGHVS, CDR2 FQNEAQ. The length of the CDR3 is 15 residues. CDR3 in DNA: TGTGCCAGCAGCTTAGGTTGGCGGGACACAGATACGCAGTATTTT. Translated: CASSLGWRDTDTQYF.

The chain recombines TRBV18 with TRBJ2-5; no reliable D call. Trimming cost V 6 bases and J 0 bases, with 5 bases left between them. This CDR3 has 12 amino acids. CDR1 and CDR2 from the germline V gene are KGHSH and LQKENI. The CDR3 bases are TGTGCCAGCTCCGATTACCAAGAGACCCAGTACTTC. Protein product: CASSDYQETQYF.

V is TRBV28 and J is TRBJ1-1; D is undetermined. Germline CDR1 MDHEN, CDR2 SYDVKM. V was trimmed by 5 bases and J by 7 bases, leaving 20 bases between them. This CDR3 contains 15 residues. The CDR3 DNA sequence: TGTGCCAGCAGTAGGCTTTTTTCCCGCCGCGATGAAGCTTTCTTT. As protein: CASSRLFSRRDEAFF.

The V gene is TRBV28, the J gene TRBJ2-1; D unclear. Between the trimmed V and J ends, which lost 8 bases and 1 base, there was a span of 6 bases. Germline V gene lookup returns CDR1 MDHEN and CDR2 SYDVKM. The CDR3 sequence is 12 residues long. CDR3 residues: CASCSSYNEQFF. The CDR3 DNA is TGTGCCAGCTGCTCATCCTACAATGAGCAGTTCTTC. Filled out from reference TRBV28 and TRBJ2-1, the complete variable domain reads DVKVTQSSRYLVKRTGEKVFLECVQDMDHENMFWYRQDPGLGLRLIYFSYDVKMKEKGDIPEGYSVSREKKERFSLILESASTNQTSMYLCASCSSYNEQFFGPGTRLTVL.